Below, 5 T cell receptor beta chains from the same sample are listed, as sequenced in a study of OX40 agonist ivuxolimab in advanced cancers. Library method: the immunoSEQ multiplex PCR assay. Not all clones reach the TCRdb copy of this immuneACCESS table, which keeps in-frame sequences only. Checked studies attribute under half of the gap to unresolved V genes and leave the rest unexplained. The table for this sample lists around 51,000 clones; around 81% of them were counted only once. The ten largest clonotypes hold less than 4% of the sample. Here the sequenced sample was CD4+ or CD8+ T cells sorted from blood, taken in a trial of the OX40 agonist ivuxolimab. All receptors derive from an adult with an advanced solid tumor such as melanoma, head and neck, liver or kidney cancer.

The chain joins TRBV6-1 to TRBJ2-4; unclear D gene. Germline-derived CDR1 and CDR2 are MNHNS and SASEGT. The ends were cut back, 1 base at V and 9 bases at J, with 13 bases in the middle. This CDR3 region has 14 residues. The CDR3: CASSEEIRPSIQYF. In DNA, the CDR3 is TGTGCCAGCAGTGAAGAGATTAGACCGAGCATTCAGTACTTC.

The rearrangement joins TRBV19 to TRBJ2-6; no definite D call. The CDR3 extends over 15 amino acids. Trimming left V 6 bases short and J 0 bases short, with 9 bases between. The V gene's germline CDR1 is LNHDA and CDR2 SQIVND (reference sequence). In nucleotides, the CDR3 is TGTGCCAGTAGGATTGCCGGCTCTGGGGCCAACGTCCTGACTTTC. As protein: CASRIAGSGANVLTF.

In DNA, the CDR3 is TGTGCCAGGGACAGACCCCAGCATTTT. Translating it yields CARDRPQHF. This rearrangement joins TRBV19 to TRBJ1-5; weak D call: TRBD1 (6 bases). CDR1 LNHDA and CDR2 SQIVND come from the germline V gene (reference sequence). V was pared by 9 bases and J by 10 bases, with 7 bases between. There are 9 residues in the CDR3.

CDR3 region: CASSKGQATYEQYF. The CDR3 DNA is TGTGCCAGCAGCAAAGGACAGGCCACCTACGAGCAGTACTTC. This chain joins TRBV5-6 and TRBJ2-7, with 7 bases that match TRBD1. The trim removed 4 bases at V and 2 bases at J, leaving 6 bases unmatched. The CDR3 length is 14 residues. CDR1 and CDR2 from the germline V gene are SGHDT and YYEEEE.

V gene TRBV9 combines with J gene TRBJ1-1; 7 positions agree with TRBD1. Germline CDR1 SGDLS, CDR2 YYNGEE. The CDR3 is 15 amino acids. The V gene end was trimmed by 4 bases and the J gene end by 3 bases; junction bases not matched to a gene: 9. CDR3 protein: CASSPSQGKYTEAFF. The DNA of the CDR3 is TGTGCCAGCAGCCCATCACAGGGGAAGTACACTGAAGCTTTCTTT.